This T cell receptor (beta chain) was sequenced during a study of Ad26.COV2.S vaccination and SARS-CoV-2 variants. Study at large: Donor had been placed in the Ad26.COV2.S arm of the COV1001 trial. Findings and limits, study-wide: Higher spike-specific TCR breadth was found in vaccine recipients than in placebo recipients.

As for treatment: 19 received Ad26.COV2.S at low or high dose, single or two shots; a few received placebo; per-sample allocation not given. The study sampled participants on day 63 after the first vaccine or placebo injection. Here immunoSEQ multiplex PCR was the method, and the copy in TCRdb shows in-frame clones only, minus some. This table holds fewer than 400,000 clones, 70% to 90% found once. CDR1 is MNHEY, CDR2 SMNVEV, per germline (reference sequence). Unmatched junction bases numbered 7, after V lost 5 bases and J lost 8 bases. The CDR3 has 14 residues. In the case of this clone: Its target is unknown.

Sequences were derived from peripheral blood, sampled in a trial of Ad26.COV2.S vaccine versus placebo. The V call is TRBV27, the J call TRBJ2-2, with 8 bases fitting TRBD1. This receptor was obtained from a person aged 18-60 years who received the Ad26.COV2.S COVID-19 vaccine or a placebo. The CDR3 is CASSTGTGSGELFF. The CDR3 DNA sequence: TGTGCCAGCAGTACCGGGACAGGCAGTGGGGAGCTGTTTTTT.